This passage covers 18 T cell receptor beta chains from one sample sequenced in a study of human T cells and chemical hapten exposure. Time point described: patch test 3, about 24 weeks after DPC sensitization. Noted treatment: therapeutic diphenylcyclopropenone sensitization with weekly scalp DPC. TCRdb re-derived calls from the RACE reads in MiXCR, one entry per CDR3 protein. The repertoire holds about 170,000 distinct CDR3 sequences, roughly 25% seen once, with roughly 2.2% in the top ten. Source: whole blood, taken in connection with sensitization to the hapten diphenylcyclopropenone (DPC). These receptors were collected from a young woman with alopecia areata. Some clones in this sample may be carry-over from other donors' samples.

In this sample, this clonotype turned up a few times. This chain uses TRBV20-1 with TRBJ2-7; TRBD2 aligns across 11 bases. V trimming: 3 bases; J trimming: 1 base; junction bases outside the gene matches: 2. This CDR3 is built from 14 residues. Per germline, CDR1 DFQATT and CDR2 SNEGSKA (reference sequence). In nucleotides, the CDR3 is TGCAGTGCTAGGGGACTAGCGGCGTCCTACGAGCAGTACTTC. Translation: CSARGLAASYEQYF.

This chain connects TRBV29-1 to TRBJ2-7; TRBD2 matches 7 bases. The CDR3 runs to 17 residues. Losses at the gene ends were 4 bases for V and 0 bases for J; bases not matched to a gene: 15. Germline CDR1 and CDR2: SQVTM and ANQGSEA. CDR3 amino acids: CSVGRGTSARSSYEQYF. CDR3 DNA sequence: TGCAGCGTTGGTCGGGGAACTAGCGCGAGGAGCTCCTACGAGCAGTACTTC.

The rearrangement uses TRBV7-2 and TRBJ1-1; unclear D gene. The V end lost 5 bases, the J end lost 3 bases, and 16 bases lay between the germline ends. CDR1 SGHTA and CDR2 FQGNSA come from the germline V gene. The CDR3 is 15 residues long. The CDR3 bases are TGTGCCAGCAGCGGACTACATGGGTACCACACTGAAGCTTTCTTT. It yields the protein CASSGLHGYHTEAFF.

This clonotype was detected a few times. The chain is built from TRBV29-1 and TRBJ2-5; TRBD1 is a possible D gene (5 bases). Germline CDR1 reads SQVTM; CDR2 reads ANQGSEA. The length of the CDR3 is 14 residues. The ends were cut back, 3 bases at V and 7 bases at J, with 18 bases in the middle. Here the CDR3 DNA reads TGCAGCGTTGATTTGTCCACAGGATTCTCGACCCAGTACTTC. This gives the protein CSVDLSTGFSTQYF.

The chain links TRBV11-2 to TRBJ1-2; D is uncertain. The ends were cut back, 2 bases at V and 8 bases at J, with 18 bases in the middle. The germline gives CDR1 SGHAT, CDR2 FQNNGV. The CDR3 sequence is 15 residues long. The chain's CDR3 is CASSLRRTASGGYTF. In DNA form, the CDR3 reads TGTGCCAGCAGCTTACGACGGACGGCTTCTGGAGGCTACACCTTC.

The chain is built from TRBV14 and TRBJ2-7; D unresolved. Germline lookup yields CDR1 SGHDN and CDR2 FVKESK. The ends were cut back, 0 bases at V and 6 bases at J, with 9 bases in the middle. The CDR3 extends over 13 amino acids. CDR3 residues: CASSQDVWGEQYF. The CDR3 bases are TGTGCCAGCAGCCAAGATGTTTGGGGCGAGCAGTACTTC.

This clonotype was detected only a few times. CDR3 residues: CASNRGSATYEQYF. CDR3 in DNA: TGTGCCAGCAATAGGGGCTCGGCGACCTACGAGCAGTACTTC. The V gene is TRBV27, the J gene TRBJ2-7; D may be TRBD1 (5 bases). The germline CDR1 and CDR2 sequences are MNHEY and SMNVEV (reference sequence). V was clipped by 7 bases and J by 2 bases, with 15 bases between them. CDR3 length: 14 residues.

V and J are TRBV12-3 or TRBV12-4 and TRBJ2-7, with a tentative D call TRBD2 (6 bases). The CDR3 covers 14 residues. Trimming removed 3 bases at V and 2 bases at J, with 11 bases between. The CDR3 region is CASSLAGRPYEQYF. In DNA, the CDR3 is TGTGCCAGCAGTTTGGCGGGACGTCCCTACGAGCAGTACTTC.

This rearrangement joins TRBV4-3 to TRBJ1-1, with TRBD1 matching over 7 bases. The CDR3 is made up of 14 amino acids. Trimming removed 3 bases from V and 4 bases from J; junction bases left unmatched: 5. Germline CDR1 and CDR2: LGHNA and YSLEER. The CDR3 protein is CASSQRQGGTEAFF. CDR3 coding DNA: TGCGCCAGCAGCCAGAGACAGGGCGGCACTGAAGCTTTCTTT.

The rearrangement links TRBV11-2 to TRBJ1-6, with D possibly being TRBD1 (5 bases). This CDR3 has 17 amino acids. V was cut by 1 base and J by 0 bases, with 10 bases left in between. Germline V gene lookup returns CDR1 SGHAT and CDR2 FQNNGV. CDR3 sequence reads: CASSLGGLSSYNSPLHF. Written as DNA, the CDR3 is TGTGCCAGCAGCTTAGGGGGACTGAGCTCCTATAATTCACCCCTCCACTTT.

The V gene is TRBV11-3, the J gene TRBJ2-5, with no clear D. The V end was cut by 3 bases, the J end by 0 bases, with 5 bases between. The CDR3 totals 13 residues. Germline V gene data show CDR1 as SGHNT and CDR2 as YENEEA. CDR3 DNA sequence: TGTGCCAGCAGCTTTCGGTACCAAGAGACCCAGTACTTC. This encodes CASSFRYQETQYF.

This clonotype was detected once. V and J are TRBV20-1 and TRBJ2-5; D may correspond to TRBD1 or TRBD2 (5 bases each). This CDR3 comprises 15 residues. Trimming removed 0 bases from V and 0 bases from J, with 11 bases in between. Germline V gene lookup returns CDR1 DFQATT and CDR2 SNEGSKA (reference sequence). The CDR3 region has the DNA TGCAGTGCTAGAGATCATTGGGGGTACCAAGAGACCCAGTACTTC. Encoded protein: CSARDHWGYQETQYF.

This clonotype was observed a handful of times. V usage is TRBV30 and J usage is TRBJ2-1, with 8 positions matching TRBD1. Germline V lookup: CDR1 GTSNPN, CDR2 SVGIG (reference sequence). The CDR3 covers 14 residues. V shed 2 bases and J 7 bases; nucleotides not matched to a gene: 7. CDR3 in amino acids: CAWSRRRGLNEQFF. CDR3 sequence (DNA): TGTGCCTGGAGTCGCCGCAGGGGGCTGAATGAGCAGTTCTTC.

This clonotype was recorded a few times. V gene TRBV29-1 combines with J gene TRBJ1-2; a weak D match, TRBD1 (5 bases). The CDR3 extends over 13 amino acids. Germline loops: CDR1 SQVTM, CDR2 ANQGSEA. V was pared by 3 bases and J by 3 bases, with 11 bases between. As DNA, the CDR3 is TGCAGCGTTGACAGGGATAATTACTATGGCTACACCTTC. It codes for CSVDRDNYYGYTF. The variable domain in full, with the rest retrieved from reference TRBV29-1 and TRBJ1-2, is SAVISQKPSRDICQRGTSLTIQCQVDSQVTMMFWYRQQPGQSLTLIATANQGSEATYESGFVIDKFPISRPNLTFSTLTVSNMSPEDSSIYLCSVDRDNYYGYTFGSGTRLTVV.

The V call is TRBV7-2, the J call TRBJ2-7, with D unclear. V shed 0 bases and J shed 2 bases, with 5 bases lying between them. CDR3 size: 13 residues. Germline V lookup: CDR1 SGHTA, CDR2 FQGNSA. The CDR3 region has the DNA TGTGCCAGCAGCTTAGCCGAGGCCTACGAGCAGTACTTC. Encoded protein: CASSLAEAYEQYF. The entire variable domain, with the rest obtained from reference TRBV7-2 and TRBJ2-7, is as follows: GAGVSQSPSNKVTEKGKDVELRCDPISGHTALYWYRQSLGQGLEFLIYFQGNSAPDKSGLPSDRFSAERTGGSVSTLTIQRTQQEDSAVYLCASSLAEAYEQYFGPGTRLTVT.

This clonotype was seen more than once but under ten times. The chain recombines TRBV29-1 with TRBJ2-5; D remains unclear. The CDR3 contains 13 residues. Trimming removed 7 bases from V and 2 bases from J, with 14 bases in between. Germline assignment: CDR1 SQVTM and CDR2 ANQGSEA. In DNA form, the CDR3 reads TGCAGCGCCCAGAGCTGGGAACAAGAGACCCAGTACTTC. Encoded protein: CSAQSWEQETQYF.

The gene calls are TRBV6-6 and TRBJ1-3; D is unclear. Trimming took 4 bases from V and 0 from J, leaving 10 bases between them. The CDR3 covers 15 residues. Germline CDR1 reads MNHNY; CDR2 reads SVGAGI (reference sequence). CDR3 amino acids: CASSLVQSSGNTIYF. The CDR3, as DNA: TGTGCCAGCAGTTTAGTTCAGTCCTCTGGAAACACCATATATTTT.

The genes are TRBV29-1 and TRBJ2-7, with D possibly TRBD1 on 5 matching bases. Germline CDR1 is SQVTM and CDR2 is ANQGSEA. CDR3 length equals 14 residues. Trimming took off 6 bases at V and 1 base at J, with 16 bases between the two ends. The CDR3: CSVETGLGSYEQYF. The CDR3 region has the DNA TGCAGCGTAGAAACAGGATTAGGTTCCTACGAGCAGTACTTC.